This T cell receptor (beta chain) was recovered during a study of OX40 agonist ivuxolimab in advanced cancers. On the study more broadly: Participants, about 83% male, averaged about 59 years of age, ranging from roughly 23 to 80. Three individuals attained partial responses, comprising one hepatocellular carcinoma case and two cutaneous melanoma cases. General observations from the study: In the 0.1 to 3.0 mg/kg range, CD4+ and CD8+ blood T cells had expanded clonally by week 6.

The assay was immunoSEQ multiplex PCR, and TCRdb's table has in-frame clones only and misses some. The repertoire holds 120,000 or so clones, with roughly 90% as singletons. This clone was recorded a few times. Its antigen remains unidentified. Autoimmune disease history or systemic immunosuppression led to patient exclusion. The germline V and J ends were trimmed by 1 base and 6 bases, with 10 bases remaining between them. The CDR3 is made up of 14 amino acids. In germline, CDR1 is SNHLY, CDR2 FYNNEI. The material sequenced was CD4+ or CD8+ T cells sorted from blood, taken in a trial of the OX40 agonist ivuxolimab. The gene calls are TRBV2 and TRBJ2-1, with D possibly being TRBD2 (7 bases). This sequence originates from an adult with an advanced solid tumor such as melanoma, head and neck, liver or kidney cancer. The CDR3 sequence: CASSEGGGPNEQFF. In DNA, the CDR3 is TGTGCCAGCAGTGAAGGGGGGGGGCCCAATGAGCAGTTCTTC.